This record looks at one TCR beta chain sequence and its context. Antigen: not known. The data belong to a study of response to subunit inactivated influenza vaccine. Via MiXCR, TCRdb re-called the RT-PCR reads, giving one row per CDR3 protein. The sample lists 500,000 to 600,000 distinct CDR3 sequences, 11% occurring once. Trimming left V 5 bases short and J 7 bases short, with 14 bases between. The CDR3 runs 13 residues. Study-wide results and limits: Authors suggested that a seasonal influenza vaccination recruits few new T cells each time.

These data also formed part of another study, on T cells expressing NK-cell markers. That paper notes: Scientists made TCR beta cDNA using 5'RACE template switching with UMIs. Restriction of sorting to alpha-beta TCR T cells was accomplished in several experiments using an anti-gamma-delta TCR antibody. The CD3+CD56-NKG2C+ fraction was also led by these clonotypes in a few donors.

The sequence derives from a man aged 50-60 years who received an inactivated influenza vaccine. The chain couples TRBV12-3 or TRBV12-4 to TRBJ1-2; a possible D gene is TRBD1 (6 bases). The sequencing used PBMCs from blood, collected on the day of vaccination. The CDR3 DNA is TGTGCCAGCAGTACGGCACAGGGCTCTGGCTACACCTTC. Its protein is CASSTAQGSGYTF.